This T cell receptor beta chain was obtained from a study of blood T cells in healthy people across ages. Study conclusions and caveats: In long-lived donors, naive CD4+ cell counts and diversity exceeded those of aged donors. Getting older went along with TCR beta diversity per million T cells dropping roughly linearly. CMV status of donors was unknown, possibly confounding expanded clonotype changes.

Losses at the gene ends were 0 bases for V and 6 bases for J; bases not matched to a gene: 1. The CDR3 length is 14 residues. A note on this clonotype: Its antigen is not identified.

A second PCR, run for about 7 to 11 cycles, used a sample-barcoded 5' primer plus a J-beta primer mix. TCRdb called the 5' RACE reads again in MiXCR, with one record for every CDR3 protein. The sample yields hundreds of thousands of distinct CDR3 sequences, 58% seen once. Drawing of peripheral blood yielded roughly 9.3 milliliters from each donor. The origin of this receptor is a man between 60 and 70 years old in good health. The rearrangement joins TRBV12-3 or TRBV12-4 to TRBJ2-2; 7 positions agree with TRBD2. The sample consisted of blood. CDR3 sequence (DNA): TGTGCCAGCAGTTTAGCGGGGAGGGCCGGGGAGCTGTTTTTT. This sequence encodes CASSLAGRAGELFF.